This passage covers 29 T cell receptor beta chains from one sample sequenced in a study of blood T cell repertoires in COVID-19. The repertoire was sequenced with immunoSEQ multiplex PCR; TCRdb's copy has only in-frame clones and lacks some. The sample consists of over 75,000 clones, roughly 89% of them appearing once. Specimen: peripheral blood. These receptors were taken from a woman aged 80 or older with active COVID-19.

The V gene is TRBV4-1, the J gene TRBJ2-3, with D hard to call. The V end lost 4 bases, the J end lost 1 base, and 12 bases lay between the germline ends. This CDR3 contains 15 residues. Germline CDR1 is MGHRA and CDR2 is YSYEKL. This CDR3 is CASSPSGARTDTQYF. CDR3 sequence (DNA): TGCGCCAGCAGCCCCTCTGGAGCTCGCACAGATACGCAGTATTTT.

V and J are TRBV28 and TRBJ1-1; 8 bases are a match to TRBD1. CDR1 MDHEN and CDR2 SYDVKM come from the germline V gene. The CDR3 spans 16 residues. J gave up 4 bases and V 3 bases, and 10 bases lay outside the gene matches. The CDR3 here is CASSFSPGGVGTEAFF. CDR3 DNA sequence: TGTGCCAGCAGTTTTTCCCCAGGGGGCGTGGGCACTGAAGCTTTCTTT.

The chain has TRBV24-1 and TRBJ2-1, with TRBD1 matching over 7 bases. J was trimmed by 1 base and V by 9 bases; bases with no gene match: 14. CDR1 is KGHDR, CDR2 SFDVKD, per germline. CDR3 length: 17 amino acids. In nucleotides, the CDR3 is TGTGCCACCCAAAGTCGAGGGGGACAGAGATCCTACAATGAGCAGTTCTTC. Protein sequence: CATQSRGGQRSYNEQFF.

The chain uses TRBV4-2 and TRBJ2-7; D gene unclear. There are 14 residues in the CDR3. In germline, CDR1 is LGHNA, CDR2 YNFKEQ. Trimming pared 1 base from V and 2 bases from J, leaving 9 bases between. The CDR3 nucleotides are TGTGCCAGCAGCCAAGTGAATGGGCCCTACGAGCAGTACTTC. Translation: CASSQVNGPYEQYF.

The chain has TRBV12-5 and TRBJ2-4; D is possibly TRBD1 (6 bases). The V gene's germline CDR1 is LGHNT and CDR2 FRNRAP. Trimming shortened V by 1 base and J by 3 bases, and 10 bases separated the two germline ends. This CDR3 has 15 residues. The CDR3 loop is CASGLGGTNKNIQYF. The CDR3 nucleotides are TGTGCTAGTGGTTTGGGAGGGACAAACAAAAACATTCAGTACTTC.

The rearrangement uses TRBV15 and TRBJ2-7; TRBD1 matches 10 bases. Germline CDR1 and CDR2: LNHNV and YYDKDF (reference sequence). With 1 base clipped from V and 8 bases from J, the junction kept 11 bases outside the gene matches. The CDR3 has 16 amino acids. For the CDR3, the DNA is TGTGCCACCAGCAGAGCCCGGACAGGGGGAGTTTACCAGCAGTACTTC. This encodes CATSRARTGGVYQQYF.

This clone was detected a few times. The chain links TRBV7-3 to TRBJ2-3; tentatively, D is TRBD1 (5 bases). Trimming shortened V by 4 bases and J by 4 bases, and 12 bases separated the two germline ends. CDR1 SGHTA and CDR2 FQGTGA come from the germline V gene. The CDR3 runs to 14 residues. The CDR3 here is CASSSDSGADTQYF. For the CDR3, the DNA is TGTGCCAGCAGCTCCGACAGTGGAGCAGATACGCAGTATTTT.

The CDR3 spells CASSSHSTEAFF. For the CDR3, the DNA is TGTGCCAGCAGCTCCCATTCCACTGAAGCTTTCTTT. The gene calls are TRBV4-2 and TRBJ1-1, with D hard to call. The CDR3 sequence is 12 residues long. Germline V gene data show CDR1 as LGHNA and CDR2 as YNFKEQ. V shed 5 bases and J shed 4 bases, with 8 bases lying between them.

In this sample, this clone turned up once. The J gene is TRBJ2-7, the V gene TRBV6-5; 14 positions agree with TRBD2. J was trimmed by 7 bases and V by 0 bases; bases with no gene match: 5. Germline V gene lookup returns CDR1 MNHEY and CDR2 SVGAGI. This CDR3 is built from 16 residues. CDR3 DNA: TGTGCCAGCAGTTACTCGGGACTAGCGGGAGTAAATGAGCAGTACTTC. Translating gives CASSYSGLAGVNEQYF.

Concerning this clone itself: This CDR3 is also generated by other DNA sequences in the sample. The CDR3 sequence is CASSPAGNQPQHF. CDR3 DNA: TGTGCCAGCTCACCAGCAGGGAATCAGCCCCAGCATTTT. This sequence joins TRBV18 and TRBJ1-5, with a possible D match to TRBD1 (5 bases). From germline, CDR1 is KGHSH and CDR2 LQKENI. The CDR3 is 13 amino acids. Trimming removed 2 bases at V and 4 bases at J, with 6 bases between.

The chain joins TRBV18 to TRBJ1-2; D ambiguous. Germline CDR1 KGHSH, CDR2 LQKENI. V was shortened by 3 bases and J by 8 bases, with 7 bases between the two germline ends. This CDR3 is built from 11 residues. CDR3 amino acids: CASSPREGYTF. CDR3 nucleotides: TGTGCCAGCTCACCCCGAGAGGGCTACACCTTC.

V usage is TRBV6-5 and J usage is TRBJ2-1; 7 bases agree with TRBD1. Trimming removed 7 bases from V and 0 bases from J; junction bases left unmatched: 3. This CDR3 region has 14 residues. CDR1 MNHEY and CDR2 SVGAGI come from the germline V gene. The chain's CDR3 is CASTGTVSYNEQFF. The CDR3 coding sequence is TGTGCCAGCACCGGGACAGTCTCCTACAATGAGCAGTTCTTC.

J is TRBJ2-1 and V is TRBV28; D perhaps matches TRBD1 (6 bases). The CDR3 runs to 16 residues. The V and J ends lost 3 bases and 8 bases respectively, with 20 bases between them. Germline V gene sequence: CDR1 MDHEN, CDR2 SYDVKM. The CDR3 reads CASSFNGWMGAYEQFF. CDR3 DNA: TGTGCCAGCAGTTTCAACGGGTGGATGGGGGCCTATGAGCAGTTCTTC.

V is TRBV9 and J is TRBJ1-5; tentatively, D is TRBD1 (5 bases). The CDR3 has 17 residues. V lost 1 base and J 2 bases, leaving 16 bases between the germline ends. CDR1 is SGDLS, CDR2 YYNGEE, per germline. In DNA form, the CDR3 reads TGTGCCAGCAGCGTATTTGGGGGGAGGCGCGGCAATCAGCCCCAGCATTTT. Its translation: CASSVFGGRRGNQPQHF.

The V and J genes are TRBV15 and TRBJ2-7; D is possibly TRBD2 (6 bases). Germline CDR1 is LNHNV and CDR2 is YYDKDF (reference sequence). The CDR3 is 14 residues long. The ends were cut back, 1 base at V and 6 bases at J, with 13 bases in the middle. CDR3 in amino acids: CATSRGEGLFEQYF. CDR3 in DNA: TGTGCCACCAGCAGAGGGGAAGGACTATTCGAGCAGTACTTC.

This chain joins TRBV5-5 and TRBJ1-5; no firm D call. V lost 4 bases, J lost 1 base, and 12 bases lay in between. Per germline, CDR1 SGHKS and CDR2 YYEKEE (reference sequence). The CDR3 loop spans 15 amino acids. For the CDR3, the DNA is TGTGCCAGCAGCACGGCAGGCAGAAGCAATCAGCCCCAGCATTTT. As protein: CASSTAGRSNQPQHF. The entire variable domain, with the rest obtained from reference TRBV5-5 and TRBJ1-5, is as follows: DAGVTQSPTHLIKTRGQQVTLRCSPISGHKSVSWYQQVLGQGPQFIFQYYEKEERGRGNFPDRFSARQFPNYSSELNVNALLLGDSALYLCASSTAGRSNQPQHFGDGTRLSIL.

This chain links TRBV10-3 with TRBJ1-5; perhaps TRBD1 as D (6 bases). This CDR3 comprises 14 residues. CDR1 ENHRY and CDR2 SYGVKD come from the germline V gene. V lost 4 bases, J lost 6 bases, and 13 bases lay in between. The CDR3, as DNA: TGTGCCATCAGTGGTCCAGGGGCGGGTCAGCCCCAGCATTTT. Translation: CAISGPGAGQPQHF.

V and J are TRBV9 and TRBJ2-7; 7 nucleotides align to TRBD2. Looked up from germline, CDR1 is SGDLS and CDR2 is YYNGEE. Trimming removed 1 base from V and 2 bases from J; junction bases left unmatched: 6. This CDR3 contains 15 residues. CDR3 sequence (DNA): TGTGCCAGCAGCGTAAGGGCGGGAGTCGCCTACGAGCAGTACTTC. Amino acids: CASSVRAGVAYEQYF.

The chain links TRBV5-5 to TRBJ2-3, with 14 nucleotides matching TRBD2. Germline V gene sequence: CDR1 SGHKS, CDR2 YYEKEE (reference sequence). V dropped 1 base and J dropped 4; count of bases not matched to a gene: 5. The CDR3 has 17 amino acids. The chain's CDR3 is CASSLTGLAGVADTQYF. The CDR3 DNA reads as TGTGCCAGCAGCTTGACGGGACTAGCGGGAGTTGCAGATACGCAGTATTTT.

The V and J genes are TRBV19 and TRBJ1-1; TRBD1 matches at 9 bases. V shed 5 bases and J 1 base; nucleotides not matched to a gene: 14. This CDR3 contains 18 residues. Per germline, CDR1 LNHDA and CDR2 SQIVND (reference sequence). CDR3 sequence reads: CASSSDYRGRGWNTEAFF. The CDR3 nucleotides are TGTGCCAGTAGTTCAGACTACAGGGGGCGAGGATGGAACACTGAAGCTTTCTTT.

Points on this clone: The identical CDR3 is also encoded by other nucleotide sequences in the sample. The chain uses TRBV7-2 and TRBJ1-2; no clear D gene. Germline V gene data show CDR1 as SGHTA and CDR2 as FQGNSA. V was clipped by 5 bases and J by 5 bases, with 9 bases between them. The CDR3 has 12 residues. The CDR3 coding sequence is TGTGCCAGCAGCCCCAGACAATATGGCTACACCTTC. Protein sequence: CASSPRQYGYTF.

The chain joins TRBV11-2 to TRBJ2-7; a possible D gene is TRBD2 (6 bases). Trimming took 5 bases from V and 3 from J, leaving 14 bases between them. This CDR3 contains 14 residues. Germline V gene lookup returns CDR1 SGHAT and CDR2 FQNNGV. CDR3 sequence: CASSVSGGNYEQYF. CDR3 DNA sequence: TGTGCCAGCAGCGTTAGCGGAGGCAACTACGAGCAGTACTTC.

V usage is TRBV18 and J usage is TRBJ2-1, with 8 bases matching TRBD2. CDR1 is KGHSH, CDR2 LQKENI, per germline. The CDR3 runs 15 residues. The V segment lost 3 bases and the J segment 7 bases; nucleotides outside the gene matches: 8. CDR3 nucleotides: TGTGCCAGCTCACCGGGACTAGTGGGCTATAATGAGCAGTTCTTC. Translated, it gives CASSPGLVGYNEQFF.

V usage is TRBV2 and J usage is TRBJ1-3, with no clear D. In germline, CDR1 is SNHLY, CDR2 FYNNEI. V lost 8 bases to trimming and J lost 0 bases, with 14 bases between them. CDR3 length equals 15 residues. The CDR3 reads CASVVSRTSGNTIYF. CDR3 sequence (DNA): TGTGCCAGCGTCGTATCCAGAACCTCTGGAAACACCATATATTTT. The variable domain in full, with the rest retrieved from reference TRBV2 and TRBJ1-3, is EPEVTQTPSHQVTQMGQEVILRCVPISNHLYFYWYRQILGQKVEFLVSFYNNEISEKSEIFDDQFSVERPDGSNFTLKIRSTKLEDSAMYFCASVVSRTSGNTIYFGEGSWLTVV.

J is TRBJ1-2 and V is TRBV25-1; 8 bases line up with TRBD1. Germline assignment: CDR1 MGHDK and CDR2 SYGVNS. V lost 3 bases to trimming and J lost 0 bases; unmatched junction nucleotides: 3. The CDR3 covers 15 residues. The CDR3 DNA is TGTGCCAGCAGTGATCAGGGGGCCGCTAACTATGGCTACACCTTC. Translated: CASSDQGAANYGYTF.

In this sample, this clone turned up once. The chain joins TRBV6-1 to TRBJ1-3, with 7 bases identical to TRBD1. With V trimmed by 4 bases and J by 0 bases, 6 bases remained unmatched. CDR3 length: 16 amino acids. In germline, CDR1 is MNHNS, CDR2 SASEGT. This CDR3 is CASSGGWDSSGNTIYF. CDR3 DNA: TGTGCCAGCAGTGGGGGCTGGGACAGCTCTGGAAACACCATATATTTT.

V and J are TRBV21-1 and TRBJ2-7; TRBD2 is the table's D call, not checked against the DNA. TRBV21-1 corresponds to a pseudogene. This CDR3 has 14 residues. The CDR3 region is CASSIKIGGYEQYF. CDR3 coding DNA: TGTGCCAGCAGCATTAAAATCGGCGGTTACGAGCAGTACTTC.

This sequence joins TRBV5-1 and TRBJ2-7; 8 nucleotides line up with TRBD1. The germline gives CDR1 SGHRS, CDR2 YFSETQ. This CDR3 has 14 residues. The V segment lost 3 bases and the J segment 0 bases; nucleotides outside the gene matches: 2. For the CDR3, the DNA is TGCGCCAGCAGCTCAGGACAGGGCTCCTACGAGCAGTACTTC. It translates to CASSSGQGSYEQYF.

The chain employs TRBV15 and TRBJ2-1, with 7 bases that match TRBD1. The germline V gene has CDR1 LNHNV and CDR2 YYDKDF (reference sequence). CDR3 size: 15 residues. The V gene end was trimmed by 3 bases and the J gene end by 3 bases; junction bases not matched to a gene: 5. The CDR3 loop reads CATSRGQQSYNEQFF. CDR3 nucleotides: TGTGCCACCAGCAGGGGACAGCAGAGCTACAATGAGCAGTTCTTC.